The clone carrying this TCR beta chain was found once. Its antigen remains unidentified. The CDR3 spans 16 residues. V lost 0 bases to trimming and J lost 3 bases, with 13 bases between them. CDR1 and CDR2 from the germline V gene are SGHRS and YFSETQ. This entry is derived from a study of graft-versus-host responses after intestinal transplantation. Notes on the study in general: High graft-versus-host to host-versus-graft T cell clonal ratios marked allografts of patients with graft-donor macrochimerism.

Sequencing was performed with immunoSEQ multiplex PCR; in TCRdb, only in-frame clones are kept and a portion is missing. In the table there are roughly 14,000 clones, more than 75% of which are singletons. The chain uses TRBV5-1 and TRBJ2-1; TRBD1 is a possible D gene (5 bases). Sequencing was performed on bone marrow, taken less than 130 days after intestinal transplantation. This sequence was found in a human patient who received an intestinal transplant, so some T cells may come from the graft donor. CDR3 DNA: TGCGCCAGCAGCTTGGTCTTGACAGCTTACTACAATGAGCAGTTCTTC. This sequence encodes CASSLVLTAYYNEQFF.